This TCR beta chain is drawn from a study of neoadjuvant anti-PD-1 for oral cavity cancer. Patients had HPV-negative, locally advanced oral cavity squamous cell carcinoma. Blood cells were analyzed directly, without culture or expansion. Germline loops: CDR1 MDHEN, CDR2 SYDVKM. The CDR3 has 17 residues. Trimming cost V 9 bases and J 2 bases, with 25 bases left between them. Clones were sequenced by immunoSEQ multiplex PCR, and TCRdb holds only the in-frame ones, with some missing. The table lists approximately 35,000 clones, roughly 89% of them singletons. Specimen: PBMCs, collected before nivolumab (anti-PD-1) treatment. The chain has TRBV28 and TRBJ1-2; D is uncertain. The TCR was taken from a person aged 35-80 years with oral cavity squamous cell carcinoma. CDR3 residues: CASTDLMGARKNYGYTF. The DNA for the CDR3 is TGTGCCAGTACAGACTTGATGGGTGCCCGGAAAAACTATGGCTACACCTTC.